These T cell receptor beta chains were read from a single sample in a study of PD-L1 blockade in urothelial cancer. Libraries were prepared by immunoSEQ multiplex PCR; TCRdb keeps only in-frame clonotypes and omits some of them. The sample has 70,000 or so clones; 85% to 90% are singletons. The sequencing used PBMCs, collected around atezolizumab (anti-PD-L1) treatment. The receptor source for this set is a man between 60 and 75 years old with urothelial cancer. Each CDR3 is given with its conserved first and last residue. D genes are given only for firm matches. Rows may omit the clone size; those that give it use once, few, many or a size class.

cdr3_nt cdr3_aa j_call v_call clone_size d_call
TGTGCCAGCAGTGGGACAGGGACTGGAAACACCATATATTTT CASSGTGTGNTIYF TRBJ1-3 TRBV2 NA TRBD1
TGCGCCAGCAGCCAGTACAGGGGGTTGGATGAGACCCAGTACTTC CASSQYRGLDETQYF TRBJ2-5 TRBV5-1 NA TRBD1
TGTGCCAGCAGGCGCTCGACGGAGAGCTCCTACGAGCAGTACTTC CASRRSTESSYEQYF TRBJ2-7 TRBV6-5 NA NA
TGTGCCAGCAGCGGCGGCGGGGGGCAGGGGGGCACCGGGGAGCTGTTTTTT CASSGGGGQGGTGELFF TRBJ2-2 TRBV11-3 NA NA
TGTGCCAGCAGTGAATATCGGCAGGCTTCTAGCACAGATACGCAGTATTTT CASSEYRQASSTDTQYF TRBJ2-3 TRBV25-1 NA NA
TGCGCCAGCAGCTTCGGGGTACACACCGGGGAGCTGTTTTTT CASSFGVHTGELFF TRBJ2-2 TRBV5-1 NA NA
TGTGCCAGTAGTCCGGGACAGGGGACGAGCAATCAGCCCCAGCATTTT CASSPGQGTSNQPQHF TRBJ1-5 TRBV19 once TRBD1
TGTGCCAGCAGTGAGGGGCAGCTCGGCAAAAACATTCAGTACTTC CASSEGQLGKNIQYF TRBJ2-4 TRBV25-1 once NA
TGTGCCAGTAGTGAGTGGGACAGGGGCGGCTACACCTTC CASSEWDRGGYTF TRBJ1-2 TRBV19 NA TRBD1
TGTGCCAGCAGCTTAGTGGGGACAGGGGGGGCAGATACGCAGTATTTT CASSLVGTGGADTQYF TRBJ2-3 TRBV7-2 NA TRBD1
TGTGCCAGCTCACCCCAGGGTGGGTACGCCTACGAGCAGTACTTC CASSPQGGYAYEQYF TRBJ2-7 TRBV18 NA NA
TGTGCCAGCAGCCTCGGGACAGAACCAACTAATGAAAAACTGTTTTTT CASSLGTEPTNEKLFF TRBJ1-4 TRBV5-6 NA TRBD1
TGTGCCAGCAGTTTCCTCCCTAGCGGGTTACGCTATGAGCAGTTCTTC CASSFLPSGLRYEQFF TRBJ2-1 TRBV28 NA TRBD2
TGTGCCAGCAGCTTCGGGAGGCGAGAGACCCAGTACTTC CASSFGRRETQYF TRBJ2-5 TRBV11-3 NA TRBD2
TGTGCTAGTGGTGTACTCTACGAGCAGTACTTC CASGVLYEQYF TRBJ2-7 TRBV12-5 NA NA
TGTGCCAGCAGCGCCACAGGCGGAAGGAACACTGAAGCTTTCTTT CASSATGGRNTEAFF TRBJ1-1 TRBV2 NA NA
TGTGCCAGCAGCGTCACCGGACTCGGTACGCAGTATTTT CASSVTGLGTQYF TRBJ2-3 TRBV9 NA NA
TGTGCCATCAGTGATCAACGGGGGGGTCTCTTTACGAACACCGGGGAGCTGTTTTTT CAISDQRGGLFTNTGELFF TRBJ2-2 TRBV10-3 NA TRBD2
TGTGCCAGCAGTAAGACGGGACTGGTCTCCTACGAGCAGTACTTC CASSKTGLVSYEQYF TRBJ2-7 TRBV28 NA NA
TGTGCCAGCAGCTCCCGCGCTGCTCAAGAGACCCAGTACTTC CASSSRAAQETQYF TRBJ2-5 TRBV7-9 NA NA
TGTGCCACCTCAGCCCGGGACAAAAATCAGCCCCAGCATTTT CATSARDKNQPQHF TRBJ1-5 TRBV15 NA NA
TGTGCCAGCTCACTCTCCCAAGAGACCCAGTACTTC CASSLSQETQYF TRBJ2-5 TRBV18 NA NA
TGTGCCAGACCTCAGGGGACAGCCTCCCCCCCCTACGAGCAGTACTTC CARPQGTASPPYEQYF TRBJ2-7 TRBV5-3 NA TRBD1
TGTGCCAGCAGTGACTACAGGGGTCAAAACTATGGCTACACCTTC CASSDYRGQNYGYTF TRBJ1-2 TRBV6-1 NA TRBD1
TGTGCCAGCAGCTCCGTCACCGGGGAGCTGTTTTTT CASSSVTGELFF TRBJ2-2 TRBV7-9 NA NA
TGTGCCAGCAGTAGGGGGACACTCTATGGCTACACCTTC CASSRGTLYGYTF TRBJ1-2 TRBV27 NA NA
TGTGCCAGCAGCTTAGTTACCCGCGCTGAAGCTTTCTTT CASSLVTRAEAFF TRBJ1-1 TRBV7-2 NA NA
TGTGCCAGCAGCGTCTGGACAGTCCAAGAGACCCAGTACTTC CASSVWTVQETQYF TRBJ2-5 TRBV7-9 NA NA
TGCGCCAGCAGCTTGGGGACTGACTACACAGATACGCAGTATTTT CASSLGTDYTDTQYF TRBJ2-3 TRBV5-1 NA NA
TGTGCCAGCAGCTTCGAAGTTGGAAGGAGGCAAGCTTTCTTT CASSFEVGRRQAFF TRBJ1-1 TRBV7-2 NA NA
TGTGCCTGGAGTGAGGGGGTGGAGACCCAGTACTTC CAWSEGVETQYF TRBJ2-5 TRBV30 NA NA
TGTGCCAGCAGTCTAGGGGCTAACGGCAATCAGCCCCAGCATTTT CASSLGANGNQPQHF TRBJ1-5 TRBV27 NA NA
TGTGCCAGCAGCCCACCAGGGACAGGGCTGAACACTGAAGCTTTCTTT CASSPPGTGLNTEAFF TRBJ1-1 TRBV7-9 NA TRBD1
TGTGCCAGCAGTTTCCCCCGCGGACAGGTGAACTATGGCTACACCTTC CASSFPRGQVNYGYTF TRBJ1-2 TRBV7-8 NA TRBD1
TGTGCCAGCAGCTTAACTGCCGAGCATTTCCAGTACTTC CASSLTAEHFQYF TRBJ2-5 TRBV7-3 few NA
TGTGCCATCCTGGACAGAAAAGGGACTGAAGCTTTCTTT CAILDRKGTEAFF TRBJ1-1 TRBV6-5 NA NA
TGTGCCAGCAGCTTGAACAGGGGGAGTACTGAAGCTTTCTTT CASSLNRGSTEAFF TRBJ1-1 TRBV5-4 NA TRBD1
TGTGCCAGCAGTGTTGGCGAGACCCAGTACTTC CASSVGETQYF TRBJ2-5 TRBV6-1 NA NA
TGTGCCAGCAGCACGGACAGGGGAAACGAGCAGTACTTC CASSTDRGNEQYF TRBJ2-7 TRBV5-4 once TRBD1
TGCGCCAGCAGATCCACCGGGACAGGGAACCAAGAGACCCAGTACTTC CASRSTGTGNQETQYF TRBJ2-5 TRBV5-1 once TRBD1
TGTGCCAGCAGTTCAGAGCGGGGGAAAAACATTCAGTACTTC CASSSERGKNIQYF TRBJ2-4 TRBV2 NA TRBD2
TGTGCCAGCAGCTCTCAAACCGGGACAGGGGCGTACAATGAGCAGTTCTTC CASSSQTGTGAYNEQFF TRBJ2-1 TRBV7-2 NA TRBD1
TGCGCCAGCAGCAGGACAGGGGGCTCCTACGAGCAGTACTTC CASSRTGGSYEQYF TRBJ2-7 TRBV5-1 NA TRBD1
TGCGCCAGCAGCCCCGGGGTGGCGGGGGGTAACTACGAGCAGTACTTC CASSPGVAGGNYEQYF TRBJ2-7 TRBV5-1 NA TRBD2
TGCGCCAGCAGCCCGCAGGGTGGAGATACGCAGTATTTT CASSPQGGDTQYF TRBJ2-3 TRBV5-1 NA NA
TGTGCTAGTGGTTTGGGAGCGGGAGGGGCAGATACGCAGTATTTT CASGLGAGGADTQYF TRBJ2-3 TRBV12-5 NA TRBD2
TGTGCCGCCAGCCCTAGCTATGACGTCTACGAGCAGTACTTC CAASPSYDVYEQYF TRBJ2-7 TRBV19 NA NA
TGTGCCAGCAGCTCTCCGGGGGTAGCGGGAGTTGGTGAGCAGTTCTTC CASSSPGVAGVGEQFF TRBJ2-1 TRBV11-2 NA TRBD2
TGTGCCAGCAGTTACTCCACGGGACACCTAACCTACGAGCAGTACTTC CASSYSTGHLTYEQYF TRBJ2-7 TRBV6-5 NA NA
TGTGCCAGCAGCCCCACTCCGGGGGAGGCCCGGTACCAAGAGACCCAGTACTTC CASSPTPGEARYQETQYF TRBJ2-5 TRBV7-9 NA NA
TGTGCCAGCAGCGGTGGACAGGGGACTAACTACGAGCAGTACTTC CASSGGQGTNYEQYF TRBJ2-7 TRBV13 NA TRBD1
TGTGCCAGCAGCGAAGGGCGGAACCCCTATAGCAATCAGCCCCAGCATTTT CASSEGRNPYSNQPQHF TRBJ1-5 TRBV2 NA NA
TGTGCCAGCAGGGCAGGGGGCTCGGAGGCTGGAAACACCATATATTTT CASRAGGSEAGNTIYF TRBJ1-3 TRBV28 once TRBD1